Listed below are T cell receptor beta chains from one sample, sequenced in a study of blood T cell repertoires in COVID-19. Only in-frame clones appear in the TCRdb table, and some are missing; sequencing was by immunoSEQ multiplex PCR. The sample lists 200,000 to 250,000 clones, around 84% seen once, with approximately 5% in the top ten. The material sequenced was peripheral blood. The source of these receptors is a woman aged 60-70 years who had recovered from COVID-19. Both conserved end residues are part of each CDR3. D genes are given only for firm matches. For some rows the clone size is stated as once, few or many, or as a class when expanded; others skip it.

J gene: TRBJ2-3
V gene: TRBV5-4
clone size: -
D gene: TRBD1
CDR3 protein: CASSSRDRVSTDTQYF
CDR3 DNA: TGTGCCAGCAGCTCCCGGGACAGGGTTAGCACAGATACGCAGTATTTT

J gene: TRBJ2-5
V gene: TRBV29-1
clone size: -
D gene: TRBD1
CDR3 protein: CSVGGTGARETQYF
CDR3 DNA: TGCAGCGTTGGTGGGACAGGGGCCCGGGAGACCCAGTACTTC

J gene: TRBJ1-2
V gene: TRBV5-1
clone size: -
D gene: TRBD1
CDR3 protein: CASSLGRGSRGYTF
CDR3 DNA: TGCGCCAGCAGCTTGGGCAGGGGGTCGCGGGGCTACACCTTC

J gene: TRBJ2-7
V gene: TRBV6-4
clone size: -
D gene: TRBD1
CDR3 protein: CARIRDSSYEQYF
CDR3 DNA: TGTGCCAGGATACGGGACAGTTCCTACGAGCAGTACTTC

J gene: TRBJ1-2
V gene: TRBV19
clone size: -
D gene: TRBD1
CDR3 protein: CASTGTAYGYTF
CDR3 DNA: TGTGCCAGCACCGGGACAGCCTATGGCTACACCTTC

J gene: TRBJ2-7
V gene: TRBV3-1/TRBV3-2
clone size: -
D gene: -
CDR3 protein: CASSQDLGSSYEQYF
CDR3 DNA: TGTGCCAGCAGCCAAGATTTGGGGAGCTCCTACGAGCAGTACTTC

J gene: TRBJ1-5
V gene: TRBV5-1
clone size: -
D gene: TRBD1
CDR3 protein: CASSLFPTGGSNQPQHF
CDR3 DNA: TGCGCCAGCAGCTTGTTTCCAACAGGGGGTAGCAATCAGCCCCAGCATTTT

J gene: TRBJ2-7
V gene: TRBV7-3
clone size: -
D gene: -
CDR3 protein: CASSLIGPSGEQYF
CDR3 DNA: TGTGCCAGCAGCTTAATAGGTCCGTCGGGCGAGCAGTACTTC

J gene: TRBJ2-3
V gene: TRBV7-8
clone size: few
D gene: -
CDR3 protein: CASSLSWHYTDTQYF
CDR3 DNA: TGTGCCAGCAGCTTATCTTGGCATTACACAGATACGCAGTATTTT

J gene: TRBJ2-3
V gene: TRBV6-6
clone size: -
D gene: -
CDR3 protein: CASSSSTSGGTDTQYF
CDR3 DNA: -

J gene: TRBJ2-5
V gene: TRBV5-5
clone size: few
D gene: -
CDR3 protein: CASSLGGGAFQETQYF
CDR3 DNA: TGTGCCAGCAGCTTGGGAGGCGGGGCCTTCCAAGAGACCCAGTACTTC

J gene: TRBJ2-7
V gene: TRBV5-4
clone size: -
D gene: -
CDR3 protein: CASSPATGPYEQYF
CDR3 DNA: TGTGCCAGCAGCCCTGCTACGGGTCCCTACGAGCAGTACTTC

J gene: TRBJ2-3
V gene: TRBV7-2
clone size: -
D gene: TRBD1
CDR3 protein: CASSRDRNTQYF
CDR3 DNA: TGTGCCAGCAGCCGGGACAGAAATACGCAGTATTTT

J gene: TRBJ2-5
V gene: TRBV5-1
clone size: -
D gene: TRBD2
CDR3 protein: CASSWGFTTSGDRETQYF
CDR3 DNA: TGCGCCAGCAGCTGGGGGTTCACCACTAGCGGGGACCGAGAGACCCAGTACTTC

J gene: TRBJ1-6
V gene: TRBV30
clone size: -
D gene: TRBD1
CDR3 protein: CAYQSGTVDSPLHF
CDR3 DNA: TGTGCCTACCAATCCGGGACAGTGGATTCACCCCTCCACTTT

J gene: TRBJ1-1
V gene: TRBV5-1
clone size: once
D gene: -
CDR3 protein: CASSLTPEVPEAFF
CDR3 DNA: TGCGCCAGCAGCCTGACTCCCGAAGTCCCTGAAGCTTTCTTT

J gene: TRBJ1-1
V gene: TRBV7-9
clone size: -
D gene: TRBD1
CDR3 protein: CASSGPTGGRDTEAFF
CDR3 DNA: TGTGCCAGCAGCGGCCCGACAGGGGGTAGGGACACTGAAGCTTTCTTT

J gene: TRBJ2-3
V gene: TRBV21-1
clone size: -
D gene: -
CDR3 protein: CASSKAGGTGGDLTDTQYF
CDR3 DNA: TGTGCCAGCAGCAAAGCGGGGGGGACAGGGGGCGATTTGACAGATACGCAGTATTTT

J gene: TRBJ2-7
V gene: TRBV10-3
clone size: -
D gene: TRBD2
CDR3 protein: CAIGTSGVYEQYF
CDR3 DNA: TGTGCCATCGGGACTAGCGGGGTCTACGAGCAGTACTTC

J gene: TRBJ2-5
V gene: TRBV30
clone size: -
D gene: -
CDR3 protein: CAWSLRVETQYF
CDR3 DNA: TGTGCCTGGAGCCTTCGGGTGGAGACCCAGTACTTC

J gene: TRBJ2-7
V gene: TRBV3-1/TRBV3-2
clone size: -
D gene: -
CDR3 protein: CASSQQYEQYF
CDR3 DNA: TGTGCCAGCAGCCAACAGTACGAGCAGTACTTC

J gene: TRBJ1-2
V gene: TRBV5-1
clone size: -
D gene: -
CDR3 protein: CASGEIYGYTF
CDR3 DNA: TGCGCCTCCGGGGAAATCTATGGCTACACCTTC

J gene: TRBJ2-2
V gene: TRBV6-5
clone size: once
D gene: TRBD2
CDR3 protein: CASSYEGGANTGELFF
CDR3 DNA: TGTGCCAGCAGTTACGAGGGAGGGGCGAACACCGGGGAGCTGTTTTTT

J gene: TRBJ1-4
V gene: TRBV19
clone size: once
D gene: -
CDR3 protein: CASSSSHRVNEKLFF
CDR3 DNA: TGTGCCAGTAGTTCATCCCACAGGGTTAATGAAAAACTGTTTTTT

J gene: TRBJ2-1
V gene: TRBV7-8
clone size: -
D gene: TRBD2
CDR3 protein: CASSSPSLAGGYNEQFF
CDR3 DNA: TGTGCCAGCAGCTCCCCCTCACTAGCGGGGGGGTACAATGAGCAGTTCTTC

J gene: TRBJ1-2
V gene: TRBV2
clone size: -
D gene: -
CDR3 protein: CASSGHGTANYGYTF
CDR3 DNA: TGTGCCAGCAGTGGCCACGGGACTGCCAACTATGGCTACACCTTC

J gene: TRBJ2-7
V gene: TRBV18
clone size: -
D gene: TRBD1
CDR3 protein: CASSGQGYPYEQYF
CDR3 DNA: TGTGCCAGCTCCGGACAGGGTTATCCCTACGAGCAGTACTTC

J gene: TRBJ2-2
V gene: TRBV30
clone size: -
D gene: TRBD2
CDR3 protein: CAWSVESGGAYRELFF
CDR3 DNA: TGTGCCTGGAGTGTGGAAAGCGGGGGGGCGTATAGGGAGCTGTTTTTT

J gene: TRBJ2-1
V gene: TRBV18
clone size: -
D gene: TRBD1
CDR3 protein: CASSPGQAGNEQFF
CDR3 DNA: TGTGCCAGCTCACCGGGACAGGCCGGCAATGAGCAGTTCTTC

J gene: TRBJ2-7
V gene: TRBV6-2/TRBV6-3
clone size: -
D gene: -
CDR3 protein: CASSYLQGRAETFYEQYF
CDR3 DNA: TGTGCCAGCAGTTACTTACAGGGACGCGCGGAGACTTTCTACGAGCAGTACTTC

J gene: TRBJ2-5
V gene: TRBV11-2
clone size: once
D gene: -
CDR3 protein: CASSLFLSETQYF
CDR3 DNA: TGTGCCAGCAGCTTATTCCTCTCAGAGACCCAGTACTTC

J gene: TRBJ1-5
V gene: TRBV19
clone size: -
D gene: -
CDR3 protein: CASTAQGHGQPQHF
CDR3 DNA: TGTGCCAGTACCGCCCAGGGACACGGTCAGCCCCAGCATTTT

J gene: TRBJ1-6
V gene: TRBV7-9
clone size: -
D gene: -
CDR3 protein: CASTSSDSTPLHF
CDR3 DNA: TGTGCCAGCACCTCATCCGACAGTACACCCCTCCACTTT

J gene: TRBJ2-7
V gene: TRBV11-2
clone size: once
D gene: TRBD1
CDR3 protein: CASSTGTGNYEQYF
CDR3 DNA: TGTGCCAGCAGCACCGGGACAGGGAACTACGAGCAGTACTTC

J gene: TRBJ1-1
V gene: TRBV5-1
clone size: once
D gene: TRBD1
CDR3 protein: CASSLGQGSPFF
CDR3 DNA: TGCGCCAGCAGCTTGGGACAGGGTAGTCCTTTCTTT

J gene: TRBJ2-7
V gene: TRBV7-9
clone size: once
D gene: -
CDR3 protein: CASSSYSSYEQYF
CDR3 DNA: TGTGCCAGCAGCTCTTACAGCTCCTACGAGCAGTACTTC

J gene: TRBJ1-1
V gene: TRBV7-2
clone size: -
D gene: TRBD1
CDR3 protein: CASRQGPNTEAFF
CDR3 DNA: TGTGCCAGCAGACAGGGGCCGAACACTGAAGCTTTCTTT

J gene: TRBJ1-2
V gene: TRBV3-1/TRBV3-2
clone size: -
D gene: -
CDR3 protein: CASSREWGDYGYTF
CDR3 DNA: TGTGCCAGCAGCCGGGAATGGGGGGACTATGGCTACACCTTC

J gene: TRBJ1-5
V gene: TRBV19
clone size: -
D gene: -
CDR3 protein: CASSIDPSDSQPQHF
CDR3 DNA: TGTGCCAGTAGTATAGATCCTTCGGACAGTCAGCCCCAGCATTTT

J gene: TRBJ1-2
V gene: TRBV6-1
clone size: -
D gene: -
CDR3 protein: CASSEQGYGYTF
CDR3 DNA: TGTGCCAGCAGTGAACAGGGCTATGGCTACACCTTC

J gene: TRBJ1-2
V gene: TRBV5-1
clone size: few
D gene: -
CDR3 protein: CASSPGHVNYGYTF
CDR3 DNA: TGCGCCAGCAGCCCGGGACACGTAAACTATGGCTACACCTTC

J gene: TRBJ2-7
V gene: TRBV27
clone size: -
D gene: -
CDR3 protein: CASSKGSYEQYF
CDR3 DNA: TGTGCCAGCAGCAAGGGGTCCTACGAGCAGTACTTC